The TCR beta chain under discussion was sequenced for a study of monozygotic twins with inflammatory bowel disease. The CDR3 sequence is 19 residues long. Germline CDR1 and CDR2: SGHAT and FQDESV (reference sequence). Total RNA, at 3500 ng, went into every TCR library. For every sample, eight separate reactions were used to make cDNA. TCRdb reprocessed the 5' RACE reads; each CDR3 protein has one entry and no DNA is given. The data include 150,000 to 200,000 distinct CDR3 sequences; the top ten clones carry over 2.5%. J is TRBJ2-7 and V is TRBV11-1; TCRdb's assignment of TRBD2 cannot be checked, as there is no DNA. Specimen: blood. The clonotype originates from a human donor with ulcerative colitis or Crohn's disease, or a healthy co-twin of an affected twin (not recorded which). CDR3 sequence: CASSSQFRGRSAPAYEQYF.